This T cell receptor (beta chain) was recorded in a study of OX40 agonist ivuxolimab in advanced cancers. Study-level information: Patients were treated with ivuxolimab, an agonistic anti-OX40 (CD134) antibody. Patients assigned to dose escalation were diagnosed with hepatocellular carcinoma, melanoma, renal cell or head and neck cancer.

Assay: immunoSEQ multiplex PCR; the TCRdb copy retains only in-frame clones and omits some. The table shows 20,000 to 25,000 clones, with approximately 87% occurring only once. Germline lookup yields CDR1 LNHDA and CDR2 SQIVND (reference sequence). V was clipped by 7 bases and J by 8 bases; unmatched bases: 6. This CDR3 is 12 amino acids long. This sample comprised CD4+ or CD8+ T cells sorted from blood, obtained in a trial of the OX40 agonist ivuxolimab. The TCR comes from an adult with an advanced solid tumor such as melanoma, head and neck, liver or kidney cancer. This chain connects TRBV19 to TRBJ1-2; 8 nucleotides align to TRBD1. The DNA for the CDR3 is TGTGCCAGTACACAGGGGGGCAAGGGCTACACCTTC. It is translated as CASTQGGKGYTF.